The 29 T cell receptor beta chains reported below all come from one sample, sequenced in a study of OX40 agonist ivuxolimab in advanced cancers. The data were produced by immunoSEQ multiplex PCR, yet TCRdb's version contains in-frame clones alone and is incomplete. The table shows 70,000 to 90,000 clones, with approximately 91% occurring only once. The material sequenced was CD4+ or CD8+ T cells sorted from blood, taken in a trial of the OX40 agonist ivuxolimab. The receptor source for this set is an adult with an advanced solid tumor such as melanoma, head and neck, liver or kidney cancer.

This sequence joins TRBV6-6 and TRBJ2-3; D may be TRBD1 or TRBD2 (5 bases each). Trimming left V 6 bases short and J 4 bases short, with 17 bases between. The length of the CDR3 is 15 residues. Germline assignment: CDR1 MNHNY and CDR2 SVGAGI (reference sequence). The CDR3 DNA sequence: TGTGCCAGCAGCACTGGGGGAGTGATCGCAGATACGCAGTATTTT. Translated, it gives CASSTGGVIADTQYF.

The chain carries TRBV2 and TRBJ2-3, with D unclear. V was trimmed by 3 bases and J by 6 bases, leaving 13 bases between them. From germline, CDR1 is SNHLY and CDR2 FYNNEI. The CDR3 is 14 residues long. This CDR3 reads CASSDGRLPDTQYF. The CDR3 nucleotides read TGTGCCAGCAGTGATGGTAGACTCCCTGATACGCAGTATTTT. The full variable domain, rest sourced from reference TRBV2 and TRBJ2-3, is EPEVTQTPSHQVTQMGQEVILRCVPISNHLYFYWYRQILGQKVEFLVSFYNNEISEKSEIFDDQFSVERPDGSNFTLKIRSTKLEDSAMYFCASSDGRLPDTQYFGPGTRLTVL.

This clone was seen a single time. This chain joins TRBV15 and TRBJ1-6; D unresolved. The CDR3 is 15 residues long. The germline gives CDR1 LNHNV, CDR2 YYDKDF (reference sequence). V was pared by 0 bases and J by 9 bases, with 12 bases between. CDR3 DNA sequence: TGTGCCACCAGCAGAGATGGGAGAGGCGGTTCACCCCTCCACTTT. Its translation is CATSRDGRGGSPLHF. The full variable domain, its missing parts supplied by reference TRBV15 and TRBJ1-6, is DAMVIQNPRYQVTQFGKPVTLSCSQTLNHNVMYWYQQKSSQAPKLLFHYYDKDFNNEADTPDNFQSRRPNTSFCFLDIRSPGLGDTAMYLCATSRDGRGGSPLHFGNGTRLTVT.

The J gene is TRBJ2-6, the V gene TRBV11-2, with 7 bases fitting TRBD1. J was trimmed by 2 bases and V by 4 bases; bases with no gene match: 2. This CDR3 region has 15 residues. Germline loops: CDR1 SGHAT, CDR2 FQNNGV. The CDR3, as DNA: TGTGCCAGCAGCTCCCAGGGGGCTGGGGCCAACGTCCTGACTTTC. This encodes CASSSQGAGANVLTF. Full variable domain (remainder filled in from reference TRBV11-2 and TRBJ2-6): EAGVAQSPRYKIIEKRQSVAFWCNPISGHATLYWYQQILGQGPKLLIQFQNNGVVDDSQLPKDRFSAERLKGVDSTLKIQPAKLEDSAVYLCASSSQGAGANVLTFGAGSRLTVL.

The rearrangement uses TRBV5-1 and TRBJ2-2; 7 positions match TRBD1. J was trimmed by 3 bases and V by 4 bases; bases with no gene match: 6. In germline, CDR1 is SGHRS, CDR2 YFSETQ. The CDR3 contains 15 residues. This CDR3 is CASSTRTGYTGELFF. In DNA form, the CDR3 reads TGCGCCAGCAGCACCAGGACAGGTTACACCGGGGAGCTGTTTTTT.

The chain employs TRBV10-3 and TRBJ2-1, with TRBD2 matching 9 bases. CDR3 length equals 14 residues. In germline, CDR1 is ENHRY, CDR2 SYGVKD. V shed 8 bases, J shed 7 bases, and the junction held 9 bases outside the gene matches. The CDR3 spells CAIGAGGPMNEQFF. CDR3 bases: TGTGCCATCGGGGCGGGAGGGCCTATGAATGAGCAGTTCTTC.

CDR3 residues: CSVAQTGEEKLFF. The DNA for the CDR3 is TGCAGCGTTGCCCAAACAGGAGAAGAAAAACTGTTTTTT. V gene TRBV29-1 combines with J gene TRBJ1-4; D may be TRBD1 (5 bases). CDR3 size: 13 residues. V was pared by 4 bases and J by 8 bases, with 14 bases between. The germline V gene encodes CDR1 SQVTM and CDR2 ANQGSEA.

This chain links TRBV19 with TRBJ2-2; no firm D call. Germline values: CDR1 LNHDA, CDR2 SQIVND (reference sequence). V was pared by 3 bases and J by 6 bases, with 11 bases between. There are 14 residues in the CDR3. This chain's CDR3 is CASSIRLDPGELFF. The CDR3 coding sequence is TGTGCCAGTAGTATTCGACTGGACCCCGGGGAGCTGTTTTTT.

The chain uses TRBV5-1 and TRBJ2-7; 9 bases are a match to TRBD1. With 1 base clipped from V and 3 bases from J, the junction kept 5 bases outside the gene matches. Germline CDR1 is SGHRS and CDR2 is YFSETQ. The CDR3 contains 15 residues. The CDR3 DNA follows: TGCGCCAGCAGCTTGAGGACAGGGGCCAACTACGAGCAGTACTTC. This gives the protein CASSLRTGANYEQYF. Supplemented by reference TRBV5-1 and TRBJ2-7, the full variable domain reads KAGVTQTPRYLIKTRGQQVTLSCSPISGHRSVSWYQQTPGQGLQFLFEYFSETQRNKGNFPGRFSGRQFSNSRSEMNVSTLELGDSALYLCASSLRTGANYEQYFGPGTRLTVT.

V usage is TRBV10-3 and J usage is TRBJ2-3; TRBD1 aligns across 7 bases. Germline V gene lookup returns CDR1 ENHRY and CDR2 SYGVKD. This CDR3 has 15 residues. The V gene end was trimmed by 5 bases and the J gene end by 0 bases; junction bases not matched to a gene: 5. The CDR3 is CAISSTGSSTDTQYF. The CDR3 nucleotides are TGTGCCATCAGTTCGACAGGGTCTAGCACAGATACGCAGTATTTT.

This clone was seen only once. The rearrangement uses TRBV5-5 and TRBJ2-3, with unresolved D. V lost 0 bases and J 0 bases, leaving 11 bases between the germline ends. CDR1 is SGHKS and CDR2 is YYEKEE in the germline V gene (reference sequence). This CDR3 has 16 amino acids. The chain's CDR3 is CASSLGTDTSTDTQYF. The CDR3 DNA reads TGTGCCAGCAGCTTGGGGACGGATACTAGCACAGATACGCAGTATTTT.

V gene TRBV7-6 combines with J gene TRBJ2-2; 7 bases are a match to TRBD2. CDR3 length: 17 residues. V lost 6 bases, J lost 13 bases, and 23 bases stayed unmatched. Germline lookup yields CDR1 SGHVS and CDR2 FNYEAQ. CDR3 coding DNA: TGTGCCAGCAGACAAGAAGCGGGGACCTGGTCCCCCTCCCGGCTGTTTTTT. It encodes CASRQEAGTWSPSRLFF.

V and J are TRBV7-6 and TRBJ2-1, with unresolved D. The CDR3 length is 12 residues. V was cut by 5 bases and J by 5 bases, with 7 bases left in between. CDR1 is SGHVS, CDR2 FNYEAQ, per germline. In nucleotides, the CDR3 is TGTGCCAGCAGCCGCCTCGACAATGAGCAGTTCTTC. As protein: CASSRLDNEQFF.

This chain links TRBV19 with TRBJ2-1; 7 bases agree with TRBD1. In germline, CDR1 is LNHDA, CDR2 SQIVND (reference sequence). With 2 bases clipped from V and 5 bases from J, the junction kept 6 bases outside the gene matches. This CDR3 contains 15 residues. The CDR3 DNA reads as TGTGCCAGTAGTATATCACAGGGGAACAACAATGAGCAGTTCTTC. Translating it yields CASSISQGNNNEQFF.

The DNA of the CDR3 is TGCGCCAGCAGCCCTGTAACTAGCGGGAGCCCCCATGAGATTTACGAGCAGTACTTC. Amino acid sequence: CASSPVTSGSPHEIYEQYF. This rearrangement joins TRBV4-1 to TRBJ2-7; TRBD2 matches 11 bases. Germline V lookup: CDR1 MGHRA, CDR2 YSYEKL. CDR3 length equals 19 residues. Trimming took 4 bases from V and 4 from J; bases not matched to a gene: 18.

The V gene is TRBV5-6, the J gene TRBJ1-1; D uncertain. The germline V gene has CDR1 SGHDT and CDR2 YYEEEE. V lost 0 bases and J 4 bases, leaving 10 bases between the germline ends. This CDR3 has 14 residues. CDR3 nucleotide sequence: TGTGCCAGCAGCTTGGGTGGGAGAGGCACTGAAGCTTTCTTT. It codes for CASSLGGRGTEAFF.

V usage is TRBV7-7 and J usage is TRBJ2-2; 9 bases map to TRBD1. There are 14 residues in the CDR3. V was pared by 4 bases and J by 4 bases, with 1 base of the junction left unmatched. Germline V gene lookup returns CDR1 SSHAT and CDR2 FNYEAQ (reference sequence). This CDR3 is CASSSTGGTGELFF. Here the CDR3 DNA reads TGTGCCAGCAGCTCGACAGGGGGCACCGGGGAGCTGTTTTTT.

The chain links TRBV6-6 to TRBJ1-2, with D possibly being TRBD1 (5 bases). Germline V gives CDR1 MNHNY, CDR2 SVGAGI (reference sequence). Trimming stripped 5 bases from V and 8 bases from J, with 12 bases between. The CDR3 contains 12 residues. The CDR3, as DNA: TGTGCCAGCAGTCAGGGACTGCAAGGCTACACCTTC. Its translation is CASSQGLQGYTF.

The chain is built from TRBV5-1 and TRBJ2-1, with a possible D match to TRBD1 (6 bases). CDR3 length: 16 residues. V lost 4 bases and J lost 0, with 14 bases in between. The germline CDR1 and CDR2 sequences are SGHRS and YFSETQ. The CDR3 bases are TGCGCCAGCAGCGAGCGACAGGTTGGCTCCTACAATGAGCAGTTCTTC. This translates into CASSERQVGSYNEQFF.

The chain recombines TRBV9 with TRBJ2-1, with 8 nucleotides matching TRBD2. This CDR3 comprises 16 residues. Per germline, CDR1 SGDLS and CDR2 YYNGEE. The V gene end was trimmed by 0 bases and the J gene end by 1 base; junction bases not matched to a gene: 3. CDR3: CASSVAGGRSYNEQFF. CDR3 DNA: TGTGCCAGCAGCGTAGCCGGCGGGAGGTCCTACAATGAGCAGTTCTTC.

The chain uses TRBV7-9 and TRBJ1-2, with a possible D match to TRBD1 (5 bases). Germline CDR1 reads SEHNR; CDR2 reads FQNEAQ (reference sequence). V was cut by 4 bases and J by 6 bases, with 12 bases left in between. The CDR3 is 13 amino acids. The CDR3 is CASSSQGWDGYTF. The DNA of the CDR3 is TGTGCCAGCAGCTCCCAGGGTTGGGATGGCTACACCTTC. The full variable domain, completed using reference TRBV7-9 and TRBJ1-2, is DTGVSQNPRHKITKRGQNVTFRCDPISEHNRLYWYRQTLGQGPEFLTYFQNEAQLEKSRLLSDRFSAERPKGSFSTLEIQRTEQGDSAMYLCASSSQGWDGYTFGSGTRLTVV.

Only one count was recorded for this clone. The V call is TRBV5-1, the J call TRBJ1-1; no reliable D call. The germline V and J ends were trimmed by 6 bases and 0 bases, with 12 bases remaining between them. Germline-derived CDR1 and CDR2 are SGHRS and YFSETQ. The CDR3 loop spans 14 amino acids. The CDR3 region has the DNA TGCGCCAGCATGGTAGGGTCTGTGAACACTGAAGCTTTCTTT. It encodes CASMVGSVNTEAFF.

DNA of the CDR3: TGTGCCAGCAGTTTAACGGGACTGGCCTACGAGCAGTACTTC. Protein product: CASSLTGLAYEQYF. The chain links TRBV27 to TRBJ2-7, with D perhaps matching TRBD2 (6 bases). Between the trimmed V and J ends, which lost 2 bases and 2 bases, there was a span of 10 bases. This CDR3 is built from 14 residues. From germline, CDR1 is MNHEY and CDR2 SMNVEV (reference sequence).

V usage is TRBV7-2 and J usage is TRBJ2-3, with no clear D. This CDR3 has 14 residues. Germline lookup yields CDR1 SGHTA and CDR2 FQGNSA. Trimming removed 5 bases from V and 5 bases from J, with 14 bases in between. The CDR3, as DNA: TGTGCCAGCAGCCCCGGCGGAGCGTTAGATACGCAGTATTTT. Protein: CASSPGGALDTQYF.

The V gene is TRBV25-1, the J gene TRBJ1-1, with 7 bases that match TRBD1. In germline, CDR1 is MGHDK, CDR2 SYGVNS. The CDR3 length is 14 residues. V shed 5 bases, J shed 0 bases, and the junction held 3 bases outside the gene matches. CDR3 loop: CASSTDRLNTEAFF. The DNA of the CDR3 is TGTGCCAGCAGTACGGACAGGTTGAACACTGAAGCTTTCTTT.

CDR3 in DNA: TGTGCCAGCAGGACTAATACTAACACCGGGGAGCTGTTTTTT. It codes for CASRTNTNTGELFF. This rearrangement joins TRBV6-1 to TRBJ2-2, with a weak D call TRBD2 (5 bases). The V end was cut by 6 bases, the J end by 2 bases, with 10 bases between. Germline CDR1 is MNHNS and CDR2 is SASEGT. The CDR3 length is 14 residues.

To note about this clone: The junction shows a germline mismatch at one end, possibly a read error. The J gene is TRBJ2-3, the V gene TRBV5-6; 10 nucleotides align to TRBD2. The CDR3 is made up of 15 amino acids. CDR1 SGHDT and CDR2 YYEEEE come from the germline V gene. The CDR3 loop reads CATSFASGGTHTQSF. CDR3 nucleotides: TGTGCCACCAGCTTTGCTAGCGGGGGCACACATACGCAGTCTTTT.

CDR3 in amino acids: CASSGGNSYEQYF. CDR3 in DNA: TGTGCCAGCAGTGGGGGGAATAGCTACGAGCAGTACTTC. The rearrangement links TRBV25-1 to TRBJ2-7, with D perhaps being TRBD1 or TRBD2 (5 bases each). This CDR3 has 13 amino acids. Trimming left V 4 bases short and J 3 bases short, with 10 bases between. Germline V gene lookup returns CDR1 MGHDK and CDR2 SYGVNS.

The V gene is TRBV6-1, the J gene TRBJ2-7; 7 nucleotides line up with TRBD1. The junction had 2 bases not matched to a gene; V was cut back by 5 bases and J by 4 bases. Germline CDR1 reads MNHNS; CDR2 reads SASEGT. The CDR3 extends over 12 amino acids. Here the CDR3 DNA reads TGTGCCAGCAGTAGGGACAGATACGAGCAGTACTTC. Amino acids: CASSRDRYEQYF.